A single sample gave rise to the 13 T cell receptor beta chains below, sequenced in a study of breast tumors, draining lymph nodes, adjacent tissues. Breast cancer patients provided tissue from their axillary draining lymph nodes. Via MiXCR, TCRdb re-called the multiplex PCR reads, giving one row per CDR3 protein. The data show 130,000 or so distinct CDR3 sequences, 20% to 25% seen once. Sequenced input: axillary lymph node tissue. Receptor source: a female donor with breast cancer. Some clones in this sample may be carry-over from other donors' samples.

This clonotype appeared once. This chain connects TRBV30 to TRBJ2-2; 10 bases align to TRBD1. Germline assignment: CDR1 GTSNPN and CDR2 SVGIG (reference sequence). This CDR3 has 19 residues. The junction had 13 bases not matched to a gene; V was cut back by 3 bases and J by 0 bases. CDR3 loop: CAWSATGGGGRANTGELFF. CDR3 in DNA: TGTGCCTGGAGCGCGACAGGGGGCGGGGGTAGGGCGAACACCGGGGAGCTGTTTTTT.

The V and J genes are TRBV6-6 and TRBJ2-1; possible D gene TRBD1, 7 bases. CDR1 is MNHNY and CDR2 is SVGAGI in the germline V gene (reference sequence). V was clipped by 0 bases and J by 6 bases, with 24 bases between them. The CDR3 sequence is 19 residues long. CDR3 DNA: TGTGCCAGCAGTTACTCAAAGCGAGGGGGCCTAGCGACGCGCAATGAGCAGTTCTTC. It encodes CASSYSKRGGLATRNEQFF.

In regard to this clonotype: A read error may be the cause here, since a much bigger clone is one base away. The gene calls are TRBV6-2 or TRBV6-3 and TRBJ1-6, with 9 bases identical to TRBD1. With 4 bases clipped from V and 10 bases from J, the junction kept 8 bases outside the gene matches. CDR3 length: 15 residues. The germline gives CDR1 MNHEY, CDR2 SVGEGT. CDR3 in amino acids: CASSSGTGFESPLHF. For the CDR3, the DNA is TGTGCCAGCAGTTCCGGGACAGGGTTCGAGTCACCCCTCCACTTT.

This clonotype was detected many times. The chain recombines TRBV4-2 with TRBJ2-1; no clear D gene. Germline values: CDR1 LGHNA, CDR2 YNFKEQ. V was trimmed by 0 bases and J by 0 bases, leaving 9 bases between them. The CDR3 is 16 residues long. CDR3 in amino acids: CASSQEAKSSYNEQFF. The CDR3, as DNA: TGTGCCAGCAGCCAAGAAGCGAAAAGCTCCTACAATGAGCAGTTCTTC.

Details on this clonotype: A read error may explain this, as a much larger clone is one base away. The chain employs TRBV5-1 and TRBJ2-1; the match to TRBD1 covers 8 bases. J was trimmed by 5 bases and V by 3 bases; bases with no gene match: 10. The CDR3 is made up of 16 amino acids. The germline gives CDR1 SGHRS, CDR2 YFSETQ. CDR3 in DNA: TGCGCCAGCAGCTGGGACCGGACAGGGAATCACAATGAGCAGTTCTTC. The encoded protein is CASSWDRTGNHNEQFF.

The V call is TRBV6-1, the J call TRBJ1-2; D possibly corresponds to TRBD1 (6 bases). Between the trimmed V and J ends, which lost 0 bases and 5 bases, there was a span of 10 bases. Germline CDR1 is MNHNS and CDR2 is SASEGT. CDR3 length: 14 residues. The CDR3 nucleotides read TGTGCCAGCAGTGAAGCCGGACAGATGTATGGCTACACCTTC. Protein product: CASSEAGQMYGYTF.

This clonotype appeared many times. The rearrangement links TRBV19 to TRBJ2-3, with D perhaps TRBD2 (6 bases). CDR1 and CDR2 (germline): LNHDA, SQIVND (reference sequence). The V end was cut by 3 bases, the J end by 0 bases, with 10 bases between. This CDR3 is 15 amino acids long. The chain's CDR3 is CASSMTRGSTDTQYF. CDR3 in DNA: TGTGCCAGTAGTATGACTAGAGGGAGCACAGATACGCAGTATTTT.

This clonotype has a handful of counts. This sequence joins TRBV12-3 or TRBV12-4 and TRBJ1-5; D is undetermined. Trimming took 0 bases from V and 3 from J, leaving 3 bases between them. This CDR3 contains 13 residues. The CDR3 DNA follows: TGTGCCAGCAGTTTAGCCCTCAATCAGCCCCAGCATTTT. Translation gives CASSLALNQPQHF.

The chain combines TRBV18 with TRBJ2-2, with 13 bases that match TRBD2. The CDR3 is 17 residues long. The germline gives CDR1 KGHSH, CDR2 LQKENI. Losses at the gene ends were 3 bases for V and 5 bases for J; bases not matched to a gene: 6. CDR3 DNA sequence: TGTGCCAGCTCACCCACTAGGACTAGCGGGAGTACCGGGGAGCTGTTTTTT. This codes for CASSPTRTSGSTGELFF.

This sequence joins TRBV19 and TRBJ1-5; tentatively, D is TRBD1 (5 bases). The length of the CDR3 is 16 residues. Between the trimmed V and J ends, which lost 7 bases and 2 bases, there was a span of 18 bases. CDR1 and CDR2 from the germline V gene are LNHDA and SQIVND (reference sequence). The DNA of the CDR3 is TGTGCCAGTACCTCCCGGAGGGGCGCCGGCAATCAGCCCCAGCATTTT. Its translation: CASTSRRGAGNQPQHF.

This clonotype was seen at least ten times. V gene TRBV6-2 or TRBV6-3 combines with J gene TRBJ1-5; TRBD1 matches at 7 bases. Germline V CDR1 and CDR2: MNHEY, SVGEGT. V shed 6 bases and J 0 bases; nucleotides not matched to a gene: 8. The CDR3 spans 16 residues. For the CDR3, the DNA is TGTGCCAGCAGCGCGGGACAGTGGGTTAGCAATCAGCCCCAGCATTTT. This codes for CASSAGQWVSNQPQHF.

In regard to this clonotype: Being one base from a much bigger clone, this may be a read error. J is TRBJ2-5 and V is TRBV29-1; D is possibly TRBD1 or TRBD2 (5 bases each). Germline CDR1 is SQVTM and CDR2 is ANQGSEA. The CDR3 covers 11 residues. This CDR3 reads CSVDNGATRYF. The DNA for the CDR3 is TGCAGCGTGGACAACGGGGCGACCCGGTACTTC.

This clonotype was counted ten times or more. V gene TRBV5-1 combines with J gene TRBJ2-3; D possibly matches TRBD1 or TRBD2 (5 bases each). V lost 0 bases, J lost 2 bases, and 13 bases lay in between. The CDR3 contains 16 residues. Germline V CDR1 and CDR2: SGHRS, YFSETQ. The CDR3, as DNA: TGCGCCAGCAGCTTGGCCGCCGAGGGACCCACAGATACGCAGTATTTT. Translating gives CASSLAAEGPTDTQYF. Combining the CDR3 with reference TRBV5-1 and TRBJ2-3 gives the whole variable domain KAGVTQTPRYLIKTRGQQVTLSCSPISGHRSVSWYQQTPGQGLQFLFEYFSETQRNKGNFPGRFSGRQFSNSRSEMNVSTLELGDSALYLCASSLAAEGPTDTQYFGPGTRLTVL.